This is a list of T cell receptor beta chains from one sample in a study of T cell clones after liver transplantation. Produced via immunoSEQ multiplex PCR; TCRdb's table is partial and in-frame only. Found here are about 70,000 clones, roughly 80% of them singletons; the top ten hold about 0.79%. The sample here was CD4+ T cells from blood, taken 12 months after liver transplant. These TCRs come from a human patient who received a liver transplant. Among the T cells, some may be from the graft donor. Each CDR3 is given with its conserved first and last residue. Each record gives: J gene, V gene, clone size, D gene, CDR3 protein, CDR3 DNA. A D gene is named only where the DNA matches it firmly. Expanded clones get a size class; other rows say once, few or many, or leave the size out.

TRBJ1-4	TRBV4-1	.	TRBD1	CASSQGPTGGPNEKLFF	TGCGCCAGCAGCCAAGGACCCACAGGGGGCCCTAATGAAAAACTGTTTTTT
TRBJ1-2	TRBV5-6	.	TRBD1	CASRPAGGGRGYTF	TGTGCCAGCAGACCAGCAGGGGGCGGACGTGGCTACACCTTC
TRBJ1-5	TRBV11-3	.	.	CASRISREPQHF	TGTGCCAGCAGAATCAGCCGGGAGCCCCAGCATTTT
TRBJ1-4	TRBV11-2	.	.	CASSFSTETNEKLFF	TGTGCCAGCAGCTTCAGTACAGAGACTAATGAAAAACTGTTTTTT
TRBJ1-1	TRBV2	once	TRBD1	CASSLTGGSSEAFF	TGTGCCAGCAGCCTGACAGGGGGGAGCTCTGAAGCTTTCTTT
TRBJ1-3	TRBV7-8	.	.	CASSLSPGISGNTIYF	TGTGCCAGCAGCTTAAGTCCAGGGATCTCTGGAAACACCATATATTTT
TRBJ2-2	TRBV5-6	few	.	CASSSRESKRGLFF	TGTGCCAGCAGCTCCCGGGAATCCAAAAGGGGGCTGTTTTTT
TRBJ1-1	TRBV9	.	.	CASSPTGSNTEAFF	TGTGCCAGCAGTCCGACAGGTTCCAACACTGAAGCTTTCTTT
TRBJ2-1	TRBV7-2	few	TRBD1	CASSLGTGVSYNEQFF	TGTGCCAGCAGCTTAGGGACAGGGGTGTCCTACAATGAGCAGTTCTTC
TRBJ1-2	TRBV5-1	few	.	CASSLEAGSYGYTF	TGCGCCAGCAGCTTGGAGGCAGGAAGCTATGGCTACACCTTC
TRBJ2-2	TRBV18	.	.	CASSPPNPAGTGELFF	TGTGCCAGCTCACCACCAAACCCTGCCGGTACCGGGGAGCTGTTTTTT
TRBJ2-5	TRBV15	once	.	CATSSIRLPQETQYF	TGTGCCACCAGCTCCATCCGACTGCCGCAAGAGACCCAGTACTTC
TRBJ2-1	TRBV5-4	.	.	CASSLAGGRSYNEQFF	TGTGCCAGCAGCTTGGCCGGGGGGCGATCCTACAATGAGCAGTTCTTC
TRBJ2-7	TRBV19	.	TRBD1	CASSPSYRGVNEQYF	TGTGCCAGTAGTCCCTCCTACAGGGGCGTCAACGAGCAGTACTTC
TRBJ1-1	TRBV28	.	TRBD1	CASSLPGQGLQAFF	TGTGCCAGCAGTTTACCGGGACAGGGACTTCAAGCTTTCTTT
TRBJ1-4	TRBV13	.	TRBD1	CASSLPTGTAGEKLFF	TGTGCCAGCAGCTTACCCACCGGGACAGCGGGGGAAAAACTGTTTTTT
TRBJ2-5	TRBV27	.	.	CASSLGGFQETQYF	TGTGCCAGCAGTTTAGGTGGGTTTCAAGAGACCCAGTACTTC
TRBJ2-7	TRBV7-8	.	.	CASSRPGDILPDEQYF	TGTGCCAGCAGCCGCCCTGGGGACATCTTACCCGACGAGCAGTACTTC
TRBJ2-3	TRBV6-6	.	TRBD2	CASILAGVTDTQYF	TGTGCCAGCATATTAGCGGGAGTGACAGATACGCAGTATTTT
TRBJ2-3	TRBV7-9	.	.	CASSTDRNTQYF	TGTGCCAGCAGCACCGACCGGAATACGCAGTATTTT
TRBJ1-1	TRBV7-2	.	.	CASSPWGGTEAFF	TGTGCCAGCAGCCCCTGGGGGGGAACTGAAGCTTTCTTT